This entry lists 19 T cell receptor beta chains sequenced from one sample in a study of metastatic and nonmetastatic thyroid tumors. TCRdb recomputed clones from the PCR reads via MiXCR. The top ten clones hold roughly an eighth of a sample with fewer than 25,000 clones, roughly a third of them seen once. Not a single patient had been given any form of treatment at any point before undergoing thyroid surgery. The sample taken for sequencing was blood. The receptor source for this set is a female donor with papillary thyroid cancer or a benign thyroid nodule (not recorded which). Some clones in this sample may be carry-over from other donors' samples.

The CDR3 loop is CASSIGPTERFSRSGYTF. The CDR3 DNA is TGTGCCAGTAGTATAGGACCAACAGAGCGGTTCAGCCGGAGCGGCTACACCTTC. The chain uses TRBV19 and TRBJ1-2, with D unclear. CDR1 is LNHDA, CDR2 SQIVND, per germline (reference sequence). This CDR3 is built from 18 residues. Trimming shortened V by 1 base and J by 8 bases, and 26 bases separated the two germline ends.

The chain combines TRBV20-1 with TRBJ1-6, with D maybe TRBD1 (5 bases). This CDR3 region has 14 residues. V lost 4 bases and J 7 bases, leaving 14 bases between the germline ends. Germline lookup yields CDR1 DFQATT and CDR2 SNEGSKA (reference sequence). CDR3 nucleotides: TGCAGTGCTACTGGACCGGGACGCAATTCACCCCTCCACTTT. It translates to CSATGPGRNSPLHF.

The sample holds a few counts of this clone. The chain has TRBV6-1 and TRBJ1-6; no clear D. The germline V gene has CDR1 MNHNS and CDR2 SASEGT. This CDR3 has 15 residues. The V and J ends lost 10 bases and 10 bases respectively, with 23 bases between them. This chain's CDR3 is CATTIASQKLSPLHF. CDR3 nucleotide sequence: TGTGCCACCACAATAGCAAGCCAAAAACTGTCACCCCTCCACTTT.

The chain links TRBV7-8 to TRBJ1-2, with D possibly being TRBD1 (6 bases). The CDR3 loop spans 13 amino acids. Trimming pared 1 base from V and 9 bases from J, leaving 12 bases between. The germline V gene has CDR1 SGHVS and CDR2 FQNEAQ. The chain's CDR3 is CASSLDRASCYTF. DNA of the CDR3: TGTGCCAGCAGCTTAGACAGGGCGAGTTGCTACACCTTC. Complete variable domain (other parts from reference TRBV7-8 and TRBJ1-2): GAGVSQSPRYKVAKRGQDVALRCDPISGHVSLFWYQQALGQGPEFLTYFQNEAQLDKSGLPSDRFFAERPEGSVSTLKIQRTQQEDSAVYLCASSLDRASCYTFGSGTRLTVV.

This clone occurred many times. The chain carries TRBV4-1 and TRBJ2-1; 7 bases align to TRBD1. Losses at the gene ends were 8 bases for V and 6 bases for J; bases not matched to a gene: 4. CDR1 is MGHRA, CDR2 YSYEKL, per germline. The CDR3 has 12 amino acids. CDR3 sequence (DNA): TGCGCCAGCCGGGACAGTGGCAATGAGCAGTTCTTC. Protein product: CASRDSGNEQFF.

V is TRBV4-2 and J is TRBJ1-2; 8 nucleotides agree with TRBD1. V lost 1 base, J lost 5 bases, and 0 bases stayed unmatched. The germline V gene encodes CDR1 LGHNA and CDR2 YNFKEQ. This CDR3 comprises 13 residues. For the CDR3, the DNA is TGTGCCAGCAGCCAAGGGACAGGGTATGGCTACACCTTC. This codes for CASSQGTGYGYTF.

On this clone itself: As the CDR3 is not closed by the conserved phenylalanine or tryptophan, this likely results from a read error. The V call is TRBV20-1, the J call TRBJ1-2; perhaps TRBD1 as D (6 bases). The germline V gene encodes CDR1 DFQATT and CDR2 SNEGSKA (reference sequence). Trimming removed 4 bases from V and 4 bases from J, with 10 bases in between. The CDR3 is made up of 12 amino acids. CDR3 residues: CSANKGGYGYTL. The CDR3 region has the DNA TGCAGTGCTAATAAGGGGGGCTATGGCTACACCCTC.

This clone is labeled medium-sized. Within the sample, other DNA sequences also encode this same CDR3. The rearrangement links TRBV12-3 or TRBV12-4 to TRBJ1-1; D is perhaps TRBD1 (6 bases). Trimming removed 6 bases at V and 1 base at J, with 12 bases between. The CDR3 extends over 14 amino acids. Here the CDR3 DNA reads TGTGCCAGCAGGCCGCTGACAGGGAACACTGAAGCTTTCTTT. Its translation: CASRPLTGNTEAFF.

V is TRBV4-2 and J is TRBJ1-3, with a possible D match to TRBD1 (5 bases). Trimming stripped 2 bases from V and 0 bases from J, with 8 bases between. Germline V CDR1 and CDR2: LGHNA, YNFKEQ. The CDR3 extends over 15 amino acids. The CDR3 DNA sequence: TGTGCCAGCAGCCAACCAGGGAGCTCTGGAAACACCATATATTTT. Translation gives CASSQPGSSGNTIYF.

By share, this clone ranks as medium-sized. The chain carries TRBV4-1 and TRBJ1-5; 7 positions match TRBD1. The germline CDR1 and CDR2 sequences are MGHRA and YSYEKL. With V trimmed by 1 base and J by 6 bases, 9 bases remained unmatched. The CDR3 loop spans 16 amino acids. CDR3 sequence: CASSQGQGGLGQPQHF. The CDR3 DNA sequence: TGCGCCAGCAGCCAAGGTCAAGGGGGCTTAGGTCAGCCCCAGCATTTT.

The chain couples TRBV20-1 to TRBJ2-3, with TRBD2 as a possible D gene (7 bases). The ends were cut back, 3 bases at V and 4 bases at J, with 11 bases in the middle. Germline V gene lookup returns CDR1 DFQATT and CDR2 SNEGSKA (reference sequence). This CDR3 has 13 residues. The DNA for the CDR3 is TGCAGTGCTAGGGGGGGGCGGCCAGATACGCAGTATTTT. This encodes CSARGGRPDTQYF.

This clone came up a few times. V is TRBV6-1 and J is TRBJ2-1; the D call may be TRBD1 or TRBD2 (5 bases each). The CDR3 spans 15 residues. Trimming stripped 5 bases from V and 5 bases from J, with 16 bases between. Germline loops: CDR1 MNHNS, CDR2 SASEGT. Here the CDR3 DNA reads TGTGCCAGCAGTCTATATGTGGGGACGAACAATGAGCAGTTCTTC. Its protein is CASSLYVGTNNEQFF.

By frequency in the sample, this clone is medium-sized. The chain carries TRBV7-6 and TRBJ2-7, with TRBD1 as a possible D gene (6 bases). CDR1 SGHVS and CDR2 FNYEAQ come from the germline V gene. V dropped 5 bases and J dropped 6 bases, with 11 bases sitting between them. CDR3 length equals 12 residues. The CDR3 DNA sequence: TGTGCCAGCAGCCCGACAGGAGGCGAGCAGTACTTC. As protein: CASSPTGGEQYF.

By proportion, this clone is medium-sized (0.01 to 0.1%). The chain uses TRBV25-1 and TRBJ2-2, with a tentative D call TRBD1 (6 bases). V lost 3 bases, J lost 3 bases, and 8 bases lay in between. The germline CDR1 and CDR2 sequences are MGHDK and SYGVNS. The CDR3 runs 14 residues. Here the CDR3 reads CASSDRGDTGELFF. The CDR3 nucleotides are TGTGCCAGCAGTGACAGGGGAGACACCGGGGAGCTGTTTTTT.

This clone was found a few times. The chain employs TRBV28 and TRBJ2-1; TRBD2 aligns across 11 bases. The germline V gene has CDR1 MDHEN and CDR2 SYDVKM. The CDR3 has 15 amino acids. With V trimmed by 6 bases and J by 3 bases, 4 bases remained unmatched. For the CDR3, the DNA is TGTGCCAGCAGCTCGCTAGCGGGAGGCTACAATGAGCAGTTCTTC. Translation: CASSSLAGGYNEQFF.

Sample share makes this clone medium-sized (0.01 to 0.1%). DNA for the CDR3: TGCGCCAGCAGCCAAGAAGACTGGCGGGGGGGCACAGATACGCAGTATTTT. This translates into CASSQEDWRGGTDTQYF. The chain uses TRBV4-1 and TRBJ2-3, with 8 bases aligning to TRBD2. J gave up 1 base and V 0 bases, and 6 bases lay outside the gene matches. Germline loops: CDR1 MGHRA, CDR2 YSYEKL. The CDR3 is 17 residues long.

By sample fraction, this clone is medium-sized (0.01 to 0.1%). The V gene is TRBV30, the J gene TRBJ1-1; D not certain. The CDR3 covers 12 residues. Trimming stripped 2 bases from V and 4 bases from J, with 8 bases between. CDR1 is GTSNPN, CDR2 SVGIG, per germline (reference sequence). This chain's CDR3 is CAWSFGGTEAFF. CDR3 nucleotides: TGTGCCTGGAGTTTTGGTGGCACTGAAGCTTTCTTT.

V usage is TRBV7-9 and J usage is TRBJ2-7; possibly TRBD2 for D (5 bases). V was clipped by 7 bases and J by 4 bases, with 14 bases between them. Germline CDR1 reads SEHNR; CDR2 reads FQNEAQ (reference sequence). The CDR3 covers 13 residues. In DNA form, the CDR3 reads TGTGCCAGCAAACCGGGCCCGGGGTACGAGCAGTACTTC. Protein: CASKPGPGYEQYF.

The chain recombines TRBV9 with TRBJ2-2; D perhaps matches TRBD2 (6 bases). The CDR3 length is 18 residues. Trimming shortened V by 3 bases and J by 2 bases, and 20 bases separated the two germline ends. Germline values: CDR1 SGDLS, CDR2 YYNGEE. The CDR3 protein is CASSDLWGEAANTGELFF. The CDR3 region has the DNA TGTGCCAGCAGCGATCTGTGGGGGGAAGCGGCAAACACCGGGGAGCTGTTTTTT.